These 27 T cell receptor beta chains originate from one sample sequenced in a study of T cells in Graves' hyperthyroidism and ophthalmopathy. Using RNA transcripts as the source, TCR beta CDR3 regions were amplified. Researchers ran a first-round RT-PCR on the TCR CDR3 using the HTBI primer set. TCRdb re-called the multiplex PCR reads with MiXCR, one entry per CDR3 protein. The sample contains roughly 500,000 distinct CDR3 sequences, about 46% of which appear only once. The sequenced sample consisted of peripheral blood or thyroid tissue (not recorded which). These receptors were taken from an adult woman with Graves' disease, either hyperthyroidism or ophthalmopathy (not recorded which).

The chain links TRBV19 to TRBJ1-6; D is perhaps TRBD1 (5 bases). Germline CDR1 and CDR2: LNHDA and SQIVND (reference sequence). Trimming shortened V by 8 bases and J by 8 bases, and 19 bases separated the two germline ends. The CDR3 consists of 15 residues. CDR3 amino acids: CASAPEQVAHSPLHF. The CDR3 DNA reads TGTGCCAGTGCTCCCGAACAGGTGGCGCATTCACCCCTCCACTTT.

This chain uses TRBV2 with TRBJ2-7; 7 bases are a match to TRBD1. The CDR3 contains 15 residues. J lost 2 bases, V lost 4 bases, and 8 bases had no gene match. Germline assignment: CDR1 SNHLY and CDR2 FYNNEI. DNA for the CDR3: TGTGCCAGCAGTGTACCAGGGGGATTAACCTACGAGCAGTACTTC. Its translation: CASSVPGGLTYEQYF.

This clonotype was seen at least ten times. The rearrangement uses TRBV9 and TRBJ1-4; D remains unclear. This CDR3 region has 15 residues. Germline CDR1 and CDR2: SGDLS and YYNGEE. Trimming removed 4 bases from V and 0 bases from J, with 10 bases in between. CDR3: CASSPSDATNEKLFF. The CDR3 bases are TGTGCCAGCAGCCCTTCAGATGCAACTAATGAAAAACTGTTTTTT.

The J gene is TRBJ2-7, the V gene TRBV20-1, with TRBD1 as a possible D gene (5 bases). V lost 1 base to trimming and J lost 0 bases, with 16 bases between them. This CDR3 has 16 residues. Germline-derived CDR1 and CDR2 are DFQATT and SNEGSKA (reference sequence). The CDR3 region is CSARVWGEGFSYEQYF. The CDR3 DNA is TGCAGTGCTAGAGTGTGGGGCGAAGGTTTCTCCTACGAGCAGTACTTC.

With regard to this clonotype: Mismatch with germline at one junction end may stem from a read error. This chain joins TRBV2 and TRBJ2-7; maybe TRBD1 (6 bases). Per germline, CDR1 SNHLY and CDR2 FYNNEI. CDR3 length equals 16 residues. As DNA, the CDR3 is TGTGTCAGCGGTTCCGAGGGGACACCCGTCGGGGAGGAGCAGTACTTC. Its translation: CVSGSEGTPVGEEQYF.

Many counts were recorded for this clonotype. The chain joins TRBV25-1 to TRBJ2-2; D is possibly TRBD2 (6 bases). This CDR3 is 17 amino acids long. The V end was cut by 6 bases, the J end by 5 bases, with 22 bases between. Germline CDR1 reads MGHDK; CDR2 reads SYGVNS. The CDR3 nucleotides are TGTGCCAGCAGCCCTTCGGATGGGGGGAGACGGACCGGGGAGCTGTTTTTT. Translating it yields CASSPSDGGRRTGELFF. Variable domain in full (rest from reference TRBV25-1 and TRBJ2-2): EADIYQTPRYLVIGTGKKITLECSQTMGHDKMYWYQQDPGMELHLIHYSYGVNSTEKGDLSSESTVSRIRTEHFPLTLESARPSHTSQYLCASSPSDGGRRTGELFFGEGSRLTVL.

For this clonotype: The conserved final phenylalanine or tryptophan is absent from the CDR3, which likely points to a read error. The V and J genes are TRBV29-1 and TRBJ1-1; D uncertain. From germline, CDR1 is SQVTM and CDR2 ANQGSEA. V was cut by 7 bases and J by 3 bases, with 12 bases left in between. This CDR3 is built from 12 residues. CDR3 region: CSARGGDTEAFL. CDR3 DNA sequence: TGCAGCGCCCGGGGAGGTGACACTGAAGCTTTCCTT.

The J gene is TRBJ1-4, the V gene TRBV11-2, with D unresolved. This CDR3 has 11 residues. Deletions cut 7 bases from V and 5 bases from J, with 5 bases between. Germline CDR1 is SGHAT and CDR2 is FQNNGV. CDR3: CASNYNEKLFF. CDR3 coding DNA: TGTGCCAGCAACTACAATGAAAAACTGTTTTTT. Using reference TRBV11-2 and TRBJ1-4 for the parts outside the CDR3, the full variable domain is EAGVAQSPRYKIIEKRQSVAFWCNPISGHATLYWYQQILGQGPKLLIQFQNNGVVDDSQLPKDRFSAERLKGVDSTLKIQPAKLEDSAVYLCASNYNEKLFFGSGTQLSVL.

The chain recombines TRBV19 with TRBJ1-6; no clear D gene. Trimming cost V 5 bases and J 3 bases, with 8 bases left between them. The CDR3 runs 14 residues. The germline V gene encodes CDR1 LNHDA and CDR2 SQIVND (reference sequence). CDR3 sequence reads: CASSLVGYNSPLHF. The CDR3 DNA is TGTGCCAGTAGTTTGGTCGGCTATAATTCACCCCTCCACTTT.

This clonotype was seen a handful of times. The CDR3 region is CASTKQDYGYTF. CDR3 nucleotide sequence: TGTGCCAGCACCAAACAGGACTATGGCTACACCTTC. The genes are TRBV7-2 and TRBJ1-2, with D maybe TRBD1 (5 bases). Germline CDR1 is SGHTA and CDR2 is FQGNSA. This CDR3 has 12 residues. V was clipped by 7 bases and J by 3 bases, with 9 bases between them.

The J gene is TRBJ1-1, the V gene TRBV11-2; 10 bases map to TRBD1. Per germline, CDR1 SGHAT and CDR2 FQNNGV. The CDR3 consists of 16 residues. Trimming took 7 bases from V and 5 from J; bases not matched to a gene: 13. The CDR3, as DNA: TGTGCCAGCATAGCCGGGACAGGGGCGAGTGGTACTGAAGCTTTCTTT. Amino acid sequence: CASIAGTGASGTEAFF.

The rearrangement uses TRBV2 and TRBJ2-7; 8 nucleotides align to TRBD2. The CDR3 runs to 15 residues. The junction had 11 bases not matched to a gene; V was cut back by 5 bases and J by 5 bases. Germline loops: CDR1 SNHLY, CDR2 FYNNEI. Written as DNA, the CDR3 is TGTGCCAGCAGTCCCGGGGGGGGGTATCGTCACGAGCAGTACTTC. This translates into CASSPGGGYRHEQYF.

The chain is built from TRBV2 and TRBJ2-5; TRBD1 might be the D (6 bases). Between the trimmed V and J ends, which lost 6 bases and 5 bases, there was a span of 16 bases. The CDR3 loop spans 14 amino acids. The germline V gene encodes CDR1 SNHLY and CDR2 FYNNEI. The CDR3 sequence: CASSATGLGETQYF. The CDR3 nucleotides read TGTGCCAGCAGCGCAACAGGGTTGGGGGAGACCCAGTACTTC.

This rearrangement joins TRBV20-1 to TRBJ1-2, with 7 bases lining up with TRBD1. The CDR3 has 12 amino acids. CDR1 is DFQATT, CDR2 SNEGSKA, per germline (reference sequence). V lost 4 bases and J lost 8; bases outside the gene matches: 7. CDR3 nucleotide sequence: TGCAGTGCTACAACAGGGGTACGGGGCTACACCTTC. Residues: CSATTGVRGYTF.

The chain links TRBV7-2 to TRBJ2-5, with 10 bases fitting TRBD2. The J call is in doubt because the DNA end fits TRBJ2-3 better. CDR1 and CDR2 from the germline V gene are SGHTA and FQGNSA. The CDR3 has 15 residues. This chain's CDR3 is CASSFSGRNGDTQYF. The CDR3 bases are TGTGCCAGCAGCTTTAGCGGGAGGAATGGAGATACGCAGTATTTT.

This clonotype occurred a few times. The rearrangement links TRBV25-1 to TRBJ2-7; D possibly matches TRBD1 or TRBD2 (5 bases each). Per the germline V gene, CDR1 is MGHDK and CDR2 is SYGVNS. V lost 1 base, J lost 4 bases, and 14 bases lay in between. The CDR3 contains 15 residues. The CDR3 loop is CASSEWVGTQYEQYF. The CDR3 DNA follows: TGTGCCAGCAGTGAATGGGTAGGGACCCAATACGAGCAGTACTTC.

Ten or more counts support this clonotype. The genes are TRBV6-8 and TRBJ1-1; TRBD1 is a possible D gene (5 bases). The CDR3 spans 12 residues. With 6 bases removed from V and 4 bases from J, the gap between germline ends came to 9 bases. Germline assignment: CDR1 MNHGY and CDR2 SAAAGT. DNA for the CDR3: TGTGCCAGCAGATCAGGGTTCACTGAAGCTTTCTTT. Amino acids: CASRSGFTEAFF.

This clonotype was seen at least ten times. V usage is TRBV7-2 and J usage is TRBJ1-6; D not certain. Trimming cost V 4 bases and J 7 bases, with 14 bases left between them. The CDR3 consists of 15 residues. Germline-derived CDR1 and CDR2 are SGHTA and FQGNSA. The CDR3 spells CASSSPGVLNSPLHF. The CDR3 DNA is TGTGCCAGCAGCTCTCCTGGGGTTTTAAATTCACCCCTCCACTTT.

This clonotype was seen a few times. The gene calls are TRBV29-1 and TRBJ2-7; 13 positions agree with TRBD2. V shed 6 bases, J shed 4 bases, and the junction held 6 bases outside the gene matches. Germline lookup yields CDR1 SQVTM and CDR2 ANQGSEA. CDR3 length: 14 residues. The CDR3 loop reads CSVLLAGGLYEQYF. The DNA for the CDR3 is TGCAGCGTCCTACTAGCGGGAGGGTTGTACGAGCAGTACTTC.

This clonotype was detected only a few times. The V call is TRBV20-1, the J call TRBJ2-7; 13 nucleotides match TRBD2. The CDR3 has 14 amino acids. V was pared by 4 bases and J by 2 bases, with 2 bases of the junction left unmatched. Per germline, CDR1 DFQATT and CDR2 SNEGSKA (reference sequence). CDR3 region: CSATGTSGTYEQYF. CDR3 nucleotide sequence: TGCAGTGCTACCGGGACTAGCGGGACCTACGAGCAGTACTTC.

Remarks on this clonotype: One base away lies a much larger clone, so this may be a sequencing read error. The genes are TRBV7-2 and TRBJ1-4, with D perhaps TRBD1 (5 bases). The CDR3 loop spans 17 amino acids. Germline V gives CDR1 SGHTA, CDR2 FQGNSA. Trimming stripped 5 bases from V and 8 bases from J, with 24 bases between. CDR3 in DNA: TGTGCCAGCAGCCAAGAAGCGGGGCCGGCGGATGGGGAAAAACTGTTTTTT. It codes for CASSQEAGPADGEKLFF.

A few counts support this clonotype. The chain is built from TRBV7-9 and TRBJ1-6, with D hard to call. The V and J ends lost 1 base and 8 bases respectively, with 18 bases between them. Germline V gene data show CDR1 as SEHNR and CDR2 as FQNEAQ (reference sequence). This CDR3 contains 17 residues. The CDR3 sequence: CASSLGAQAKAHSPLHF. The CDR3 coding sequence is TGTGCCAGCAGCTTAGGAGCCCAAGCTAAGGCTCATTCACCCCTCCACTTT.

In this sample, this clonotype turned up many times. This chain uses TRBV4-3 with TRBJ1-1, with TRBD1 identical over 7 bases. Germline CDR1 is LGHNA and CDR2 is YSLEER. Trimming cost V 4 bases and J 1 base; bases outside gene matches: 9. The CDR3 extends over 16 amino acids. CDR3 in amino acids: CASSRLSGQRNTEAFF. CDR3 DNA sequence: TGCGCCAGCAGCCGCCTATCGGGACAGCGGAACACTGAAGCTTTCTTT.

In its sample, this clonotype was seen a few times. This chain uses TRBV25-1 with TRBJ2-5; either TRBD1 or TRBD2 may fit D (5 bases each). Germline values: CDR1 MGHDK, CDR2 SYGVNS. The V end was cut by 7 bases, the J end by 5 bases, with 14 bases between. This CDR3 has 13 amino acids. The CDR3 loop reads CASTRHGAETQYF. CDR3 bases: TGTGCCAGCACCCGGCACGGGGCGGAGACCCAGTACTTC.

The chain recombines TRBV10-2 with TRBJ2-7, with a possible D match to TRBD1 (5 bases). Germline CDR1 is WSHSY and CDR2 is SAAADI. The ends were cut back, 10 bases at V and 0 bases at J, with 13 bases in the middle. The CDR3 contains 13 residues. The CDR3 DNA reads TGCGCCACCTCGCAGGGCACCTCCTACGAGCAGTACTTC. It yields the protein CATSQGTSYEQYF.

The J gene is TRBJ1-2, the V gene TRBV15, with TRBD1 as a possible D gene (5 bases). The CDR3 extends over 16 amino acids. V lost 6 bases to trimming and J lost 6 bases, with 23 bases between them. Per germline, CDR1 LNHNV and CDR2 YYDKDF (reference sequence). The CDR3 here is CATSRGTGSALHGYTF. The DNA of the CDR3 is TGTGCCACCAGTAGGGGTACGGGTTCCGCGCTCCATGGCTACACCTTC. Combining the CDR3 with reference TRBV15 and TRBJ1-2 gives the whole variable domain DAMVIQNPRYQVTQFGKPVTLSCSQTLNHNVMYWYQQKSSQAPKLLFHYYDKDFNNEADTPDNFQSRRPNTSFCFLDIRSPGLGDTAMYLCATSRGTGSALHGYTFGSGTRLTVV.

This clonotype was seen ten or more times. The genes are TRBV20-1 and TRBJ2-7; D remains unclear. The CDR3 contains 12 residues. The germline V and J ends were trimmed by 2 bases and 2 bases, with 7 bases remaining between them. Germline assignment: CDR1 DFQATT and CDR2 SNEGSKA (reference sequence). The DNA for the CDR3 is TGCAGTGCTAGAATCGGTACCTACGAGCAGTACTTC. Residues: CSARIGTYEQYF.